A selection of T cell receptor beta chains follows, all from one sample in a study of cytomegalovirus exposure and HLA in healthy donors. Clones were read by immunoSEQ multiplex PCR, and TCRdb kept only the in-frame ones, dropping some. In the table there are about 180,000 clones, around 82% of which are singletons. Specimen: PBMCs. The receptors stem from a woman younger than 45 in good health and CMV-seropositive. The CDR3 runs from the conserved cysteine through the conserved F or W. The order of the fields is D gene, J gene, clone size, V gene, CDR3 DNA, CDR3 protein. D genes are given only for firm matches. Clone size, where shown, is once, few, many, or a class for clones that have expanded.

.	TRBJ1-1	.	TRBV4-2	TGTGCCAGCAGCCAAGACAGGTACCTGAACACTGAAGCTTTCTTT	CASSQDRYLNTEAFF
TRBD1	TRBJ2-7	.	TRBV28	TGTGCCAGCGCACGGACAGGGAGTTACTACGAGCAGTACTTC	CASARTGSYYEQYF
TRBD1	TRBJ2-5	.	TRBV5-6	TGTGCCAGCAGCTTGGGACAGGGGATCCAAGAGACCCAGTACTTC	CASSLGQGIQETQYF
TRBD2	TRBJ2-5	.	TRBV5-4	TGTGCCAGCATGGATACTAGCGGGGGCCAAGAGACCCAGTACTTC	CASMDTSGGQETQYF
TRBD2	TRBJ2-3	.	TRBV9	TGTGCCAGCAGCGCCGTCCCGGGACTAGCGGGGGTTCTCACAGATACGCAGTATTTT	CASSAVPGLAGVLTDTQYF
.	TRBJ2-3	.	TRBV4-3	TGCGCCAGCAGCCAAGATAGGAGGTTCACAGATACGCAGTATTTT	CASSQDRRFTDTQYF
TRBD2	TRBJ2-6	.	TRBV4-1	TGCGCCAGCAGCCAAGGGGGAGGGGGGGCCAACGTCCTGACTTTC	CASSQGGGGANVLTF
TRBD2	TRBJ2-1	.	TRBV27	TGTGCCAGCAGTTTGAGGCTAGCGGGGGGGAACAATGAGCAGTTCTTC	CASSLRLAGGNNEQFF
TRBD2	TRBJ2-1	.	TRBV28	TGTGCCAGCAGAAGGCCTAGCGGGGAAAATTACAATGAGCAGTTCTTC	CASRRPSGENYNEQFF
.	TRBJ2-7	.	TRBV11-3	TGTGCCAGCAGCGTATGGATGGGAGAGGCCTACGAGCAGTACTTC	CASSVWMGEAYEQYF
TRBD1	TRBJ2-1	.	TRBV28	TGTGCCAGCAGTTTACCGGGGACAGTTTACAATGAGCAGTTCTTC	CASSLPGTVYNEQFF
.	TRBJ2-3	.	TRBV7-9	TGTGCCAGCAGCTTAGGGGGCTTCACAGATACGCAGTATTTT	CASSLGGFTDTQYF
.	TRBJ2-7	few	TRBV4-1	TGCGCCAGCAGCCAAGATCCGCTACCAGGGCGGGAGCAGTACTTC	CASSQDPLPGREQYF
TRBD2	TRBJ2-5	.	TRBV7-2	TGTGCCAGCGCAATATTACTAGCGGGGAGGGAGACCCAGTACTTC	CASAILLAGRETQYF
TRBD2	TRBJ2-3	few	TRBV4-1	TGCGCCAGCAGCCTCAAGACTAGCGGTACAGATACGCAGTATTTT	CASSLKTSGTDTQYF
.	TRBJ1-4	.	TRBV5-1	TGCGCCAGCAGCTCGGACAGCTTTAATGAAAAACTGTTTTTT	CASSSDSFNEKLFF
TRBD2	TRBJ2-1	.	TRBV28	TGTGCCAGCAGTCCTCAGCGGGGGGTCTACAATGAGCAGTTCTTC	CASSPQRGVYNEQFF
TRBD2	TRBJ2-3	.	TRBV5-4	TGTGCCAGCAGCTTGGGGGGGGGACTAGCGGGGGACCCGGATACGCAGTATTTT	CASSLGGGLAGDPDTQYF
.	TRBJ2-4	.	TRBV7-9	TGTGCCAGCAGCGCCAGGGATCAAAACATTCAGTACTTC	CASSARDQNIQYF
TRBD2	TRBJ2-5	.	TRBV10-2	TGCGCCAGCAGTGAAACCTCCCTAGCGGGGGGGCCCCAAGGGGAGACCCAGTACTTC	CASSETSLAGGPQGETQYF
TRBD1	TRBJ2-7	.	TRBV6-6	TGTGCCAGCAGACACGGACAGGGTTACTACGAGCAGTACTTC	CASRHGQGYYEQYF
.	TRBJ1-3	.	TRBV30	TGTGCCTGGAGTTTCGTCAGGGACTCTGGAAACACCATATATTTT	CAWSFVRDSGNTIYF
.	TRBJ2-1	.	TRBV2	TGTGCCATCCCTGAGACTGGAAATGAGCAGTTCTTC	CAIPETGNEQFF
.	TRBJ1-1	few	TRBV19	TGTGCCAGTAGTGTGACAGGTTTGAACACTGAAGCTTTCTTT	CASSVTGLNTEAFF
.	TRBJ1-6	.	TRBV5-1	TGCGCCAGCAGTTCAGGAACCTATAATTCACCCCTCCACTTT	CASSSGTYNSPLHF
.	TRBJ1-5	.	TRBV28	TGTGCCAGCAGTTTATTAAGACAGGTAGATCAGCCCCAGCATTTT	CASSLLRQVDQPQHF
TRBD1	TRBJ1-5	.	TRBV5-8	TGTGCCAGCAGCTTGGGGGACAGAGGTTGGAGCAATCAGCCCCAGCATTTT	CASSLGDRGWSNQPQHF
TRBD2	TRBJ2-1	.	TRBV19	TGTGCCAGTAGCAAAACCGGGACTAGGGCCTCTAGAGAGCAGTTCTTC	CASSKTGTRASREQFF
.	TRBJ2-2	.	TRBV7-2	TGTGCCAGCAGCTTAAGGGGAACGAACACCGGGGAGCTGTTTTTT	CASSLRGTNTGELFF
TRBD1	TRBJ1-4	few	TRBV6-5	TGTGCCAGCAGCCCGACAGGGCTTAATGAAAAACTGTTTTTT	CASSPTGLNEKLFF
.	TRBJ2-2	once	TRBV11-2	TGTGCCAGCAGCAGGACTCTCCTGGGGGAGCTGTTTTTT	CASSRTLLGELFF
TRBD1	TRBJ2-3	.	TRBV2	TGTGCCAGCAGTGCCGGGACAGCTAGCACAGATACGCAGTATTTT	CASSAGTASTDTQYF
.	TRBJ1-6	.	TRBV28	TGTGCCACCGCCTACGGGAGTTCACCCCTCCACTTT	CATAYGSSPLHF
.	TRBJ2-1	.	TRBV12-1	TGTGCCAGCAGCTTTACTAGCGGGGGGGCTCATGAGCAGTTCTTC	CASSFTSGGAHEQFF
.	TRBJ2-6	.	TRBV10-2	TGCGCCAGCAGTGAGAAGGTGACAGGTGCCCCCTCTGGGGCCAACGGCCTGACTTTC	CASSEKVTGAPSGANGLTF
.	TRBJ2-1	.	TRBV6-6	TGTGCCAGCAGCCCCGTCTCCTCCTACAATGAGCAGTTCTTC	CASSPVSSYNEQFF
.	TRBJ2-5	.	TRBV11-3	TGTGCCAGCAGCTTCCCGGGGGTTCAAGAGACCCAGTACTTC	CASSFPGVQETQYF
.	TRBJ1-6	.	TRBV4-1	TGCGCCAGCAGCCAAGACCCCCCCGGGGTCCCGGGTTCACCCCTCCACTTT	CASSQDPPGVPGSPLHF
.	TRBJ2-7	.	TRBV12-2	TGTGCAAGTCGCTTAGGGCTAGCGCTTCCACACGAGCAGTACTTC	CASRLGLALPHEQYF
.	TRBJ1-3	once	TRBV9	TGTGCCAGCAGCGTAGGGACAGCGGCAGGAAACACCATATATTTT	CASSVGTAAGNTIYF
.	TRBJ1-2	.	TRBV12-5	TGTGCTAGTGGTTTGGTACTTGCCAGTGGGAGTTCGGACTACACCTTC	CASGLVLASGSSDYTF
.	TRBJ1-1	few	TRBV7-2	TGTGCCAGCAGCCCCAATTCCGGGGTGACTGAAGCTTTCTTT	CASSPNSGVTEAFF